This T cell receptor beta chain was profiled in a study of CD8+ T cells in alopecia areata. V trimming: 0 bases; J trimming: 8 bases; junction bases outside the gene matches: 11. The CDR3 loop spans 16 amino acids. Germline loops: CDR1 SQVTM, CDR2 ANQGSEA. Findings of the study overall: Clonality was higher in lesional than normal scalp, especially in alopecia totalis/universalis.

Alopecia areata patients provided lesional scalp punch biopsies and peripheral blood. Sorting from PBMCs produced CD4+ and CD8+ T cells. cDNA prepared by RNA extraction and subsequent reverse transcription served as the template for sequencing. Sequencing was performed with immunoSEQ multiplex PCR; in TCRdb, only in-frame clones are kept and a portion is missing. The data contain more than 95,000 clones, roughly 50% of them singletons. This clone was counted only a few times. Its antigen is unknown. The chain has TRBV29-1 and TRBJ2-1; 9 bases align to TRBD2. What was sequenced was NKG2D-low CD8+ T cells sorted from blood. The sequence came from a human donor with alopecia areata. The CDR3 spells CSVEDQASGGPYEQFF. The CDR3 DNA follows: TGCAGCGTTGAAGATCAAGCAAGCGGGGGGCCTTATGAGCAGTTCTTC.